A single sample gave rise to the 8 T cell receptor gamma chains below, sequenced in a study of γδ T cells in repeated Plasmodium falciparum infection. Flow sorting of PBMC yielded separate Vgamma9/Vdelta2+ and Vdelta2-negative gammadelta T cell populations for bulk repertoire analysis. TCRdb re-called the multiplex PCR reads with CATT. The sample contains approximately 5,200 gamma-chain clones, around 3.6% of which appear only once. Input material: gamma-delta T cells from blood. These receptors originate from a pool of human donors (malaria-infected and uninfected, not separated).

Notes on this clone: The protein recorded in TCRdb matches a much larger clone and deviates from this DNA's translation at residue 7, suggesting a read error; the protein here is obtained by translating the DNA. The chain carries TRGV4 and TRGJP1. Assignment of the J gene here rests on matching the DNA to germline, because TCRdb gives none. The germline CDR1 and CDR2 sequences are EGSTGY and YDSYTSSV. Trimming at V came to 4 bases and at J to 4 bases, leaving 12 bases not matched to a gene. There are 16 residues in the CDR3. CDR3 DNA: TGTGCCACCTGGGAGGGGGCATGGGGCACTGGTTGGTTCAAGATATTT. This gives the protein CATWEGAWGTGWFKIF.

In its sample, this clone was seen a few times. This chain joins TRGV9 and TRGJP. The J gene is not listed in TCRdb, so it was assigned here from a DNA match to germline. V shed 0 bases and J 12 bases; nucleotides not matched to a gene: 14. From germline, CDR1 is GITISATS and CDR2 ISYDGTV (reference sequence). The CDR3 covers 18 residues. CDR3 nucleotide sequence: TGTGCCTTGTGGGAGGTGCCACCCAAAAAGTCGGGCAAAAAAATCAAGGTATTT. It yields the protein CALWEVPPKKSGKKIKVF.

In its sample, this clone was seen a few times. For this DNA, TCRdb reports the protein of a much larger clone, which diverges at residue 3, most likely from a read error; the protein presented here is translated directly from the DNA. This rearrangement joins TRGV2 to TRGJ1 or TRGJ2. Germline V gene data show CDR1 as EGSNGY and CDR2 as YDSYNSKV. V lost 12 bases to trimming and J lost 2 bases; unmatched junction nucleotides: 10. The CDR3 sequence is 12 residues long. CDR3 in amino acids: CADWLDYYKKLF. The CDR3 nucleotides read TGTGCCGACTGGTTAGATTATTATAAGAAACTCTTT.

This clone was picked up a small number of times. TCRdb's protein for this DNA is that of a much larger clone and differs from the translation at residue 15, likely a read error; the protein shown is the DNA translation. V usage is TRGV9 and J usage is TRGJP. The CDR3 totals 17 residues. Per germline, CDR1 GITISATS and CDR2 ISYDGTV (reference sequence). This CDR3 is CALWEPLQELGKKINVF. The CDR3 DNA sequence: TGTGCCTTGTGGGAGCCTTTGCAAGAGTTGGGCAAAAAAATCAATGTATTT.

This clone was seen repeatedly, ten times or more. The protein recorded in TCRdb matches a much larger clone and deviates from this DNA's translation at residue 8, suggesting a read error; the protein here is obtained by translating the DNA. The rearrangement joins TRGV3 to TRGJ1 or TRGJ2. CDR1 is VTNTFY, CDR2 YDVSTARD, per germline (reference sequence). The V and J ends lost 0 bases and 0 bases, in that order; junction bases with no gene match: 26. CDR3 length: 22 residues. The CDR3 protein is CATWDRRSVRTPTISNYYKKLF. DNA for the CDR3: TGTGCCACCTGGGACAGGCGTTCAGTAAGGACGCCCACCATATCGAATTATTATAAGAAACTCTTT.

Ten or more counts support this clone. A read error likely explains why the TCRdb protein, taken from a much larger clone, differs from this DNA's translation at residue 7; the protein shown is translated from the DNA. This sample includes further DNA sequences coding for the same CDR3. The chain combines TRGV9 with TRGJP. V shed 1 base and J 6 bases; nucleotides not matched to a gene: 3. CDR3 length: 16 amino acids. Looked up from germline, CDR1 is GITISATS and CDR2 is ISYDGTV (reference sequence). The DNA for the CDR3 is TGTGCCTTGTGGGAGGTAATAGAGTTGGGCAAAAAAATCAAGGTATTT. It yields the protein CALWEVIELGKKIKVF.

About this clone itself: The amino acid sequence in TCRdb belongs to a much larger clone and departs from this DNA's translation at residue 7, likely a sequencing read error; the sequence shown is translated from the DNA. This sequence joins TRGV8 and TRGJ1 or TRGJ2. In the absence of a J gene in TCRdb, the DNA was matched to germline to assign it here. The CDR3 extends over 13 amino acids. The V gene end was trimmed by 0 bases and the J gene end by 7 bases; junction bases not matched to a gene: 6. Germline V gene lookup returns CDR1 VENAVY and CDR2 YDSYNSRV. CDR3 protein: CATWDRLRYKKLF. The CDR3 DNA is TGTGCCACCTGGGATAGGCTGAGGTATAAGAAACTCTTT.

This clone is large within its sample. J is TRGJ1 or TRGJ2 and V is TRGV9. CDR1 and CDR2 from the germline V gene are GITISATS and ISYDGTV (reference sequence). This CDR3 is built from 9 residues. After removal of 4 bases from V and 9 bases from J, the junction contained 0 bases not matched to a gene. In nucleotides, the CDR3 is TGTGCCTTGTGGGATAAGAAACTCTTT. This translates into CALWDKKLF.